Detailed here is one T cell receptor (beta chain). Antigen unknown. With 4 bases clipped from V and 0 bases from J, the junction kept 5 bases outside the gene matches. This CDR3 comprises 16 residues. The germline V gene encodes CDR1 SGHNT and CDR2 YYREEE (reference sequence). This entry comes from a study of chemoradiotherapy in HPV16-positive cancers. Study summary: Candidate HPV-specific T-cell clones and common TCR motifs came from functional assays in two HPV16-positive patients. Study-level findings and limits: The functional HPV-specific definition rests on just a couple of HPV16-positive patients. During treatment, candidate HPV-specific clones and E7-related motifs expanded in tumor. HPV-responsive T-cell expansion during chemoradiotherapy was linked to improved recurrence-free survival in HPV16-positive patients.

The method was immunoSEQ multiplex PCR; TCRdb's version includes in-frame clones alone and lacks a portion of them. The sample has around 2,200 clones; about three quarters are singletons. The origin of this receptor is a human donor with HPV-associated anogenital cancer. The chain has TRBV5-4 and TRBJ1-2; 11 bases fit TRBD1. The sequences come from tumor tissue, collected from a patient who underwent chemoradiotherapy. CDR3 nucleotides: TGTGCCAGCAGCCGGGACAGGGGGATAACTAACTATGGCTACACCTTC. Protein product: CASSRDRGITNYGYTF. Variable domain in full (rest from reference TRBV5-4 and TRBJ1-2): ETGVTQSPTHLIKTRGQQVTLRCSSQSGHNTVSWYQQALGQGPQFIFQYYREEENGRGNFPPRFSGLQFPNYSSELNVNALELDDSALYLCASSRDRGITNYGYTFGSGTRLTVV.